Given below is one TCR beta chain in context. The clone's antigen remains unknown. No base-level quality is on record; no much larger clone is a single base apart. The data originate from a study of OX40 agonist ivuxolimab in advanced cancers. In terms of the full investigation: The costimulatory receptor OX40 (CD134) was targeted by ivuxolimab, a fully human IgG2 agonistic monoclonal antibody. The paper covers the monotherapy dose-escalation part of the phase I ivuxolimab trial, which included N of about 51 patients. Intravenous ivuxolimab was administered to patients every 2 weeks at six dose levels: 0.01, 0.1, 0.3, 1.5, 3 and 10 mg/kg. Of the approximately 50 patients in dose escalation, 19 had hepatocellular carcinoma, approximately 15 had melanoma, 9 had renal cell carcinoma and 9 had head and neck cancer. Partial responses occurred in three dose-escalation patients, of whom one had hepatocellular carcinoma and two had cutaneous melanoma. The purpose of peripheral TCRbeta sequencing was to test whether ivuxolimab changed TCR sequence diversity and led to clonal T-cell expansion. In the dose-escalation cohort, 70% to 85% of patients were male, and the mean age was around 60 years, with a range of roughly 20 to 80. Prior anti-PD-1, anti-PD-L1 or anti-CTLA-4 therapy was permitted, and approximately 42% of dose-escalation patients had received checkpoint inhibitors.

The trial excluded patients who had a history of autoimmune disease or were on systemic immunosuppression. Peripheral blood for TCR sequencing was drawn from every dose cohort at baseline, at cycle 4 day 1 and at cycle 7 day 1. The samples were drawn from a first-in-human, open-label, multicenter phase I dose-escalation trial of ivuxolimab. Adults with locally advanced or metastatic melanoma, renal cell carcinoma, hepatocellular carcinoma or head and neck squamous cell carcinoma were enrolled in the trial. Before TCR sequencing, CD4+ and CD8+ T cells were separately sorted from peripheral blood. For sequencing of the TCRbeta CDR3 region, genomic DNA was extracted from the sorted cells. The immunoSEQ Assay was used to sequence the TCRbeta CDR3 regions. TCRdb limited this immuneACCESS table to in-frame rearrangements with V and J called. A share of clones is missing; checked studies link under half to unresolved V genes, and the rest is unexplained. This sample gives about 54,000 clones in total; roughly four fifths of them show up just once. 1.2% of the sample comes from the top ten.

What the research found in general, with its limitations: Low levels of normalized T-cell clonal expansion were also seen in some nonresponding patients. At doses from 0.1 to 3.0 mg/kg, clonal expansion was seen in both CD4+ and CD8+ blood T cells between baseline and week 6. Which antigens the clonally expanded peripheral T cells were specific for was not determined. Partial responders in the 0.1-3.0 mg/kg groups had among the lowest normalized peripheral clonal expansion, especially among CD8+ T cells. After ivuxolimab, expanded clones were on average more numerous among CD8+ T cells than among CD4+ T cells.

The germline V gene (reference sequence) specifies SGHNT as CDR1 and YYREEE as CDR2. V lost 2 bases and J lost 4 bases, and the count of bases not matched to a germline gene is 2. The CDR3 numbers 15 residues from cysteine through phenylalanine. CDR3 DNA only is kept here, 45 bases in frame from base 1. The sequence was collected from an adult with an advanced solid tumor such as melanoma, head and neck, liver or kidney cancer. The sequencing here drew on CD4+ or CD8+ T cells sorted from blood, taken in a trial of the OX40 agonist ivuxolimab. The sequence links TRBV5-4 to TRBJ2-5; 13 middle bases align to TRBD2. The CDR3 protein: CASSLTSGRGETQYF. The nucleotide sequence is TGTGCCAGCAGCTTAACTAGCGGGAGGGGAGAGACCCAGTACTTC.